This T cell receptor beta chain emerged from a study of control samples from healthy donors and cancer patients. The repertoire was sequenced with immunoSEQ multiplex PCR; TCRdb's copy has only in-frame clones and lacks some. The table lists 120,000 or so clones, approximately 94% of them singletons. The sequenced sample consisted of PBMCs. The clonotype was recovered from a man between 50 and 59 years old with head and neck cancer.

The CDR3, as DNA: TGCGCCAGCAGGTCAACCGGGTCCACAGATACGCAGTATTTT. Translating gives CASRSTGSTDTQYF. The rearrangement joins TRBV5-1 to TRBJ2-3; no definite D call. Germline-derived CDR1 and CDR2 are SGHRS and YFSETQ. The CDR3 loop spans 14 amino acids. Trimming took 5 bases from V and 2 from J, leaving 12 bases between them.